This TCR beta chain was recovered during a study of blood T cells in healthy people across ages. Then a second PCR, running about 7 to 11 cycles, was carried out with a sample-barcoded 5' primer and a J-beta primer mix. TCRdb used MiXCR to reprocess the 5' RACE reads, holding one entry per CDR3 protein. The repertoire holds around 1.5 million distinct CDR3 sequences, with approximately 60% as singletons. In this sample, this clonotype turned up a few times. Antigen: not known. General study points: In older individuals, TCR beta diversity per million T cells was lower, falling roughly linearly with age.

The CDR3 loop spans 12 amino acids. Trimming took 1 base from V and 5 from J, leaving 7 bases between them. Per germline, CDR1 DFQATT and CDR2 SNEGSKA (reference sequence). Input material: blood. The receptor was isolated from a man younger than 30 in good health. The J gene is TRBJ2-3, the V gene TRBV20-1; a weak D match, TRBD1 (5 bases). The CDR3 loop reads CSARGDRDTQYF. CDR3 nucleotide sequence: TGCAGTGCTAGAGGTGACAGAGATACGCAGTATTTT.